This section outlines one TCR beta chain sequence together with its context. Its antigen remains unidentified. No quality values exist for individual bases; no much larger clone is one base distant. Other DNA variants within this sample encode the same CDR3. V is pruned by 6 bases and J by 0 bases, leaving 2 bases of the junction without a gene match. CDR1 and CDR2 are read off the germline V gene as SNHLY and FYNNEI. The CDR3 sequence holds 14 residues, the cysteine and phenylalanine included. Just CDR3 DNA is preserved here, 42 bases in frame from base 1. The data derive from a study of shared clonotypes between healthy human individuals (dated by TCRdb to between 2020 and 2021). Study-level background: A couple of women and a few men aged 18 to 49 years were included in the cohort. For each donor, CD4 naive and CD4 memory were each run on three plates, CD8 naive on two plates, and CD8 memory on one plate. The study deeply sequenced blood TCR repertoires of about 5 healthy adults to estimate repertoire size and the extent of clonotype sharing between individuals. To increase sequencing depth and limit assay-specific biases, different laboratories used diverse techniques to prepare libraries and sequence TCR repertoires. Leukapheresis yielded between about 0.85 and 9.5 billion PBMCs per donor.

Donors were healthy HIV-negative adults with no recently reported acute infections or vaccinations. Only Caucasian adults living in Nashville, Tennessee, USA were represented among the donors. Magnetic negative selection was used to enrich CD4+ T cells, after which naive cells were positively selected on CD45RA and the negative fraction became the memory subset. After blood collection by leukapheresis, PBMCs were isolated using Ficoll-Histopaque density gradient centrifugation and then cryopreserved in the vapor phase of liquid nitrogen. Analytical flow cytometry was used to check the purity and quantity of each magnetically sorted T cell population. From each sorted fraction, genomic DNA was isolated and quantified by UV absorbance on a Nanodrop 2000c. Overall study results and their limits: Clonotypes shared by all four sorted-subset donors showed higher generation probabilities than non-shared clonotypes. Sharing across a few donors was observed for about 5% of naive CD4, 3% to 4% of naive CD8, 2% to 2.5% of memory CD4, and roughly 0.4% of memory CD8 clonotypes. Incomplete sequencing was indicated by rarefaction of sorted-subset datasets, despite the large sequencing depth. Larger estimated clonotype richness was generally found for naive subsets than for memory subsets. Only blood was sampled, and tissue TCR repertoires likely differ from those in blood. Pairwise subsampling indicated that sequencing depth was expected to affect the degree of clonotype sharing among donors. The small number of donors limited the genetic and exposure-history diversity represented.

Using the deep immunoSEQ assay, multiplex PCR amplified TCR CDR3 regions from genomic DNA. Genomic DNA extracted from each cell subset was distributed evenly over all wells of several immunoSEQ 96-well plates, and each plate served as one replicate. For sorted subsets, each replicate PCR was loaded with about 0.2 ug genomic DNA, equivalent to roughly 30,000 T cell genomes. Purified libraries were quantified with a Qubit 3.0 fluorometer, sized on a Bioanalyzer 2100, and re-quantified with the KAPA Library Quantification kit. A separate single-read 150-cycle Illumina NextSeq 550 flow cell was used to sequence each immunoSEQ 96-well plate. From the authors' description of their analysis: Because only junctional sequences without quality scores were contained in the immunoSEQ output, filtering matching that applied to full-length reads could not be performed. Sequences were annotated with PyIR, a Python wrapper for IgBLAST v1.9, and V/J genes and CDR3 were assigned using IMGT germline references. Reads were filtered out if the reads had weak V/J assignments (E-value above 1e-6), no CDR3, stop codons, out-of-frame junctions, or ambiguous translated residues. V3J clonotypes were defined by identical inferred V gene, J gene, and CDR3 amino acid sequence. The percentage overlap between two repertoires was calculated by dividing the number of shared unique clonotypes by the size of the smaller repertoire. Three approaches were used to assess repertoire richness: RTK rarefaction, the Chao1 estimator, and Recon v2.1 estimates of unobserved clonotypes. OLGA was used to compute generation probabilities for all TCRbeta clonotypes that the gDNA method yielded from a few donors. TCRdb's version of the immuneACCESS table is confined to in-frame rearrangements and falls short of the full clone set. An unresolved V gene accounts for under half of the shortfall where checked; the remainder is of unknown origin. V, J and clone size are those of that table, while D and trimming were read from the DNA. The sample has 2.3 million or so clones on record, about 92% of them singletons. The ten largest clonotypes hold under 0.45% of the sample.

The rearrangement combines TRBV2 with TRBJ1-5; a stretch of 7 junction bases matches TRBD1. The receptor comes from a young man in good health. Some clones in this sample may be carry-over from other donors' samples. The sequenced sample consisted of naive CD4+ T cells from PBMCs. In the paper's terms, the cell subset or site label means: CD45RA+ positively selected. The DNA sequence is as follows: TGTGCCAGCAGAGGGACAGTTAGCAATCAGCCCCAGCATTTT. This encodes CASRGTVSNQPQHF.